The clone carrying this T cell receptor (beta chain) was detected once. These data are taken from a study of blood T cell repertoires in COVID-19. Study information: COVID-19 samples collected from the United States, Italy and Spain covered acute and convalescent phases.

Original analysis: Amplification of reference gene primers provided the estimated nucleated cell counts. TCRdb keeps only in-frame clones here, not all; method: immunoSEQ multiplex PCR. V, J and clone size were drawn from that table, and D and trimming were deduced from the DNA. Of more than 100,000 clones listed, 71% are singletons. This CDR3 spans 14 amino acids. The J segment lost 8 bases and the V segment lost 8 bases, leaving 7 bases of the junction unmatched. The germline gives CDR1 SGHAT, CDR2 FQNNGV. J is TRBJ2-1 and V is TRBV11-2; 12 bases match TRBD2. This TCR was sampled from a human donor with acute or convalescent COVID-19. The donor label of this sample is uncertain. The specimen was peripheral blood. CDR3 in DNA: TGTGCCAGCCTCCCACTAGCGGGGGGACATGAGCAGTTCTTC. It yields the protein CASLPLAGGHEQFF.